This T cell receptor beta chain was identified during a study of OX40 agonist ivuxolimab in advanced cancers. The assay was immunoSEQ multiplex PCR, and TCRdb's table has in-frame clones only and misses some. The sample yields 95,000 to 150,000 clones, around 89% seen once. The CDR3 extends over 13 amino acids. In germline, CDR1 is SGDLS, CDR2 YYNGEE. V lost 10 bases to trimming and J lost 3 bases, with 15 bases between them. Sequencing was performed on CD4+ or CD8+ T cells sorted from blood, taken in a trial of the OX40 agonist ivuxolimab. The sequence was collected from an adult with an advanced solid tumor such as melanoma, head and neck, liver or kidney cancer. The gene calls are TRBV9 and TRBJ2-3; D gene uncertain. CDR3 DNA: TGTGCCGCAAGCATGGGAACGACAGATACGCAGTATTTT. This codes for CAASMGTTDTQYF.